Presented here are 4 T cell receptor beta chains from one specimen sequenced in a study of shared clonotypes between healthy human individuals. The protocol was immunoSEQ multiplex PCR, while the TCRdb copy is restricted to in-frame clones and leaves out a portion. Here the sample spans over a million clones, around 74% being singletons. Source material: memory CD4+ T cells sorted from blood. Regarding subset: CD45RA-negative fraction. These receptors originate from a man aged 18 to 29 in good health.

This chain links TRBV19 with TRBJ2-2; D may correspond to TRBD1 or TRBD2 (7 bases each). This CDR3 is 16 amino acids long. Trimming stripped 5 bases from V and 3 bases from J, with 16 bases between. Germline V gives CDR1 LNHDA, CDR2 SQIVND (reference sequence). DNA for the CDR3: TGTGCCAGTAGTCAAAGACAGGGAGGGGACACCGGGGAGCTGTTTTTT. Its protein is CASSQRQGGDTGELFF.

This clone was observed a handful of times. This rearrangement joins TRBV1 to TRBJ1-1; the D call in the table, TRBD1, was not verified against the DNA. TRBV1 is a pseudogene locus. This CDR3 spans 13 amino acids. CDR3 nucleotide sequence: TGCACCAGCAGCAAACAAGAGAACACTGAAGCTTTCTTT. Protein product: CTSSKQENTEAFF.

The chain joins TRBV7-9 to TRBJ2-1; 9 bases map to TRBD1. The ends lost 6 bases at V and 4 bases at J; junction bases unmatched: 7. Germline lookup yields CDR1 SEHNR and CDR2 FQNEAQ (reference sequence). The length of the CDR3 is 15 residues. The CDR3 bases are TGTGCCAGCAGATCCGGGACAGGGACGTACAATGAGCAGTTCTTC. Amino acids: CASRSGTGTYNEQFF.

The chain is built from TRBV7-2 and TRBJ2-1, with 9 bases identical to TRBD2. The CDR3 is made up of 13 amino acids. V shed 6 bases and J 6 bases; nucleotides not matched to a gene: 3. CDR1 SGHTA and CDR2 FQGNSA come from the germline V gene. The chain's CDR3 is CASRTSGLNEQFF. The CDR3 DNA sequence: TGTGCCAGCAGGACTAGCGGCCTCAATGAGCAGTTCTTC.